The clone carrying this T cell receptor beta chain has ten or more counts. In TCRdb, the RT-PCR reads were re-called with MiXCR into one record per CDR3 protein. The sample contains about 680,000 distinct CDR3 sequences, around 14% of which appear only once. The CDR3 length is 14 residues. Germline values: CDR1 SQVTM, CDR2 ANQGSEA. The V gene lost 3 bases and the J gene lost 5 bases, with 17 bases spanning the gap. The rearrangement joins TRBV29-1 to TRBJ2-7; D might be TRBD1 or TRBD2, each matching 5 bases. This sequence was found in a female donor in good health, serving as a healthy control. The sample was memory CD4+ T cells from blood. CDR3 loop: CSVEIGQGRDEQYF. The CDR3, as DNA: TGCAGCGTTGAGATTGGGCAGGGACGGGACGAGCAGTACTTC.